Listed here are 20 T cell receptor beta chains from one sample, sequenced in a study of T-cell reconstitution after alpha-beta-depleted transplantation in children (dated by TCRdb to the mid-2010s). Libraries were built with PCR. The instrument given in TCRdb is Illumina HiSeq 2500. TCR library preparation used molecular barcoding, with unique molecular identifiers applied to normalize quantification of the TCRbeta repertoire. Starting from the raw public reads, TCRdb applied fastp trimming at Q25, assembled clones with MiXCR and retained in-frame beta chains. When rows share a CDR3 protein, they turn into one entry using the most common DNA and genes. In all, the sample holds about 240,000 distinct CDR3 sequences, and roughly 24% of those were seen once. The ten top clones hold less than 3.5% of the sample. Explained via the paper, the treatment or condition label denotes: allogeneic hematopoietic cell transplantation with graft depleted of TCRalphabeta T cells and CD19 B cells.

This sample comprised PBMCs, obtained before TCRalphabeta/CD19-depleted stem cell transplant. The receptors were gathered from a girl between 2 and 10 years old with Fanconi anemia, due to receive a stem cell transplant.

V usage is TRBV20-1 and J usage is TRBJ2-7, with TRBD2 identical over 8 bases. After removal of 6 bases from V and 3 bases from J, the junction contained 10 bases not matched to a gene. The V gene's germline CDR1 is DFQATT and CDR2 SNEGSKA (reference sequence). The CDR3 is 14 residues long. The CDR3 loop is CSADPGLGGYEQYF. CDR3 DNA: TGCAGTGCCGATCCGGGACTAGGCGGCTACGAGCAGTACTTC.

This clonotype was counted between two and nine times. The CDR3 here is CASSSLTGTKYEQYF. CDR3 sequence (DNA): TGTGCCAGCAGCTCCCTGACAGGGACCAAGTACGAGCAGTACTTC. The rearrangement joins TRBV7-3 to TRBJ2-7, with TRBD1 identical over 7 bases. Germline trimming cut 4 bases from V and 4 bases from J; bases unmatched to any gene: 10. Germline CDR1 reads SGHTA; CDR2 reads FQGTGA. The CDR3 runs to 15 residues.

This clonotype was found many times. This chain uses TRBV29-1 with TRBJ2-7; 12 bases align to TRBD2. The germline V gene has CDR1 SQVTM and CDR2 ANQGSEA. Losses at the gene ends were 4 bases for V and 5 bases for J; bases not matched to a gene: 9. The CDR3 is made up of 15 amino acids. Here the CDR3 reads CSVGRRLAGVNEQYF. CDR3 coding DNA: TGCAGCGTTGGTCGTAGACTAGCGGGAGTGAACGAGCAGTACTTC.

CDR3 bases: TGTGCCAGCAGTAAAACTCCTAGAACCCCGTATTTT. It codes for CASSKTPRTPYF. The V call is TRBV28, the J call TRBJ2-3; no firm D call. The CDR3 contains 12 residues. The V gene's germline CDR1 is MDHEN and CDR2 SYDVKM. V was pared by 5 bases and J by 14 bases, with 17 bases between.

This clonotype was recorded at least ten times. This chain links TRBV29-1 with TRBJ2-7, with 7 bases matching TRBD1. Germline V gene lookup returns CDR1 SQVTM and CDR2 ANQGSEA. The CDR3 runs to 13 residues. With V trimmed by 4 bases and J by 2 bases, 5 bases remained unmatched. Here the CDR3 DNA reads TGCAGCGTTGTAAGAGACAGGGCCTACGAGCAGTACTTC. Its protein is CSVVRDRAYEQYF.

This clonotype was observed at least ten times. This chain connects TRBV12-3 or TRBV12-4 to TRBJ2-1, with 13 bases matching TRBD2. V was clipped by 7 bases and J by 10 bases; unmatched bases: 10. The CDR3 has 15 residues. In DNA form, the CDR3 reads TGTGCCAGCACCTCCACGGGACTAGCGGGATCCGAGCAGTTCTTC. As protein: CASTSTGLAGSEQFF.

This clonotype has at least ten counts. The chain couples TRBV9 to TRBJ2-2, with 10 bases identical to TRBD2. Germline V gene lookup returns CDR1 SGDLS and CDR2 YYNGEE. V lost 3 bases and J lost 5; bases outside the gene matches: 13. The CDR3 has 18 amino acids. The CDR3 loop reads CASSEKIGLAVGTGELFF. The CDR3 nucleotides read TGTGCCAGCAGCGAGAAGATCGGACTAGCGGTAGGGACCGGGGAGCTGTTTTTT.

This clonotype showed up many times. The chain joins TRBV12-3 or TRBV12-4 to TRBJ2-4; 15 bases align to TRBD2. The CDR3 is 15 residues long. V shed 5 bases and J 8 bases; nucleotides not matched to a gene: 4. The CDR3 sequence is CASSRTSGGADIQYF. In DNA, the CDR3 is TGTGCCAGCAGTCGGACTAGCGGGGGGGCCGACATTCAGTACTTC.

This clonotype was recorded a few times. This chain links TRBV28 with TRBJ2-3, with D perhaps TRBD2 (6 bases). This CDR3 has 13 amino acids. CDR1 and CDR2 (germline): MDHEN, SYDVKM. Trimming left V 6 bases short and J 5 bases short, with 12 bases between. CDR3 region: CASSSPGGDTQYF. In nucleotides, the CDR3 is TGTGCCAGCAGCTCCCCCGGGGGAGATACGCAGTATTTT.

The rearrangement uses TRBV20-1 and TRBJ2-3; 7 positions match TRBD2. CDR1 is DFQATT, CDR2 SNEGSKA, per germline (reference sequence). The CDR3 runs to 15 residues. The J segment lost 10 bases and the V segment lost 1 base, leaving 14 bases of the junction unmatched. The CDR3 protein is CSARAHVTSFRSQYF. The CDR3 DNA follows: TGCAGTGCTAGAGCCCATGTGACTAGCTTTCGATCGCAGTATTTT.

This clonotype came up a few times. J is TRBJ2-3 and V is TRBV5-1, with a possible D match to TRBD1 (6 bases). Germline CDR1 reads SGHRS; CDR2 reads YFSETQ. V was clipped by 3 bases and J by 1 base, with 12 bases between them. The CDR3 loop spans 15 amino acids. In DNA form, the CDR3 reads TGCGCCAGCAGCTCCAGGGACACACGCACAGATACGCAGTATTTT. The encoded protein is CASSSRDTRTDTQYF.

This clonotype was observed a handful of times. This sequence joins TRBV11-2 and TRBJ2-5; 9 nucleotides align to TRBD1. The trim removed 2 bases at V and 3 bases at J, leaving 10 bases unmatched. In germline, CDR1 is SGHAT, CDR2 FQNNGV. CDR3 size: 17 residues. For the CDR3, the DNA is TGTGCCAGCAGCTTAATGGGTATGCGGGACAGGGAAGAGACCCAGTACTTC. Translated: CASSLMGMRDREETQYF.

The DNA for the CDR3 is TGTGCCAGCTCACCAATGACACTAGAAGAGACCCAGTACTTC. Its translation is CASSPMTLEETQYF. The chain employs TRBV18 and TRBJ2-5; possible D gene TRBD2, 5 bases. Germline assignment: CDR1 KGHSH and CDR2 LQKENI. This CDR3 is built from 14 residues. Between the trimmed V and J ends, which lost 2 bases and 3 bases, there was a span of 10 bases.

Ten or more counts support this clonotype. The chain employs TRBV28 and TRBJ2-7; tentatively, D is TRBD1 or TRBD2 (5 bases each). The germline V and J ends were trimmed by 3 bases and 4 bases, with 19 bases remaining between them. The V gene's germline CDR1 is MDHEN and CDR2 SYDVKM. The CDR3 has 16 residues. The DNA for the CDR3 is TGTGCCAGCAGTTTGGGAACTCCCCGGGGCAGGTACGAGCAGTACTTC. It translates to CASSLGTPRGRYEQYF.

CDR3 loop: CSVEGGEGYEQYF. Here the CDR3 DNA reads TGCAGCGTTGAGGGAGGTGAGGGCTACGAGCAGTACTTC. This chain connects TRBV29-1 to TRBJ2-7; TRBD2 might be the D (6 bases). V gave up 3 bases and J gave up 3 bases, with 12 bases separating them. Germline V gene lookup returns CDR1 SQVTM and CDR2 ANQGSEA. The CDR3 runs 13 residues.

The table lists this clonotype with many counts. The chain carries TRBV6-2 or TRBV6-3 and TRBJ2-7; possibly TRBD1 for D (6 bases). The CDR3 covers 13 residues. The germline V gene encodes CDR1 MNHEY and CDR2 SVGEGT. V was clipped by 5 bases and J by 4 bases, with 12 bases between them. The CDR3 DNA reads TGTGCCAGCAGTCGGGGACATTCTTACGAGCAGTACTTC. Translation gives CASSRGHSYEQYF.

This clonotype was picked up many times. This sequence joins TRBV12-3 or TRBV12-4 and TRBJ1-1; 8 positions agree with TRBD1. With V trimmed by 4 bases and J by 1 base, 2 bases remained unmatched. The CDR3 runs 14 residues. The CDR3 region is CASSSGQGNTEAFF. Written as DNA, the CDR3 is TGTGCCAGCAGTTCCGGACAGGGGAACACTGAAGCTTTCTTT.

This clonotype was counted only a few times. This chain uses TRBV20-1 with TRBJ2-1; the D gene is possibly TRBD1 (6 bases). CDR1 and CDR2 from the germline V gene are DFQATT and SNEGSKA (reference sequence). CDR3 size: 14 residues. Deletions cut 0 bases from V and 9 bases from J, with 15 bases between. The CDR3 DNA sequence: TGCAGTGCTAGAGATTCCAGGGGAATGGGTGAGCAGTTCTTC. It encodes CSARDSRGMGEQFF.

This clonotype was observed a few times. This chain links TRBV24-1 with TRBJ2-2; 11 nucleotides match TRBD1. The ends lost 5 bases at V and 6 bases at J; junction bases unmatched: 4. The germline gives CDR1 KGHDR, CDR2 SFDVKD. This CDR3 is 15 amino acids long. CDR3 in amino acids: CATSGLGQGAGELFF. The CDR3 region has the DNA TGTGCCACCAGTGGCTTGGGACAGGGGGCCGGGGAGCTGTTTTTT.

This clonotype occurred a few times. The chain carries TRBV15 and TRBJ2-4; 7 bases line up with TRBD2. The CDR3 extends over 15 amino acids. Germline V lookup: CDR1 LNHNV, CDR2 YYDKDF (reference sequence). Trimming removed 6 bases from V and 0 bases from J; junction bases left unmatched: 5. CDR3 bases: TGTGCCACCAGTGGCGGGGGTCTAGCCAAAAACATTCAGTACTTC. This translates into CATSGGGLAKNIQYF.